One and the same sample provided the 9 T cell receptor beta chains below, sequenced in a study of cytomegalovirus exposure and HLA in healthy donors. PCR employed 60 Vbeta and 13 Jbeta primers. Sequencing was performed with immunoSEQ multiplex PCR; in TCRdb, only in-frame clones are kept and a portion is missing. Of some 190,000 clones detected, around 80% appear once; the ten largest clones hold roughly 1.7%. The sample consisted of PBMCs. These receptors all stem from a man aged 40-49 years in good health and CMV-seropositive.

Comments on this clone: Other DNA sequences within the sample encode an identical CDR3. The chain employs TRBV5-1 and TRBJ2-7, with 13 bases fitting TRBD2. With 0 bases clipped from V and 3 bases from J, the junction kept 0 bases outside the gene matches. This CDR3 has 15 amino acids. From germline, CDR1 is SGHRS and CDR2 YFSETQ. CDR3 protein: CASSLGTSGSYEQYF. CDR3 coding DNA: TGCGCCAGCAGCTTGGGGACTAGCGGGAGCTACGAGCAGTACTTC.

CDR3 loop: CASSLALSSMTQYF. CDR3 sequence (DNA): TGTGCCAGCAGCCTAGCGTTATCTTCTATGACCCAGTACTTC. V and J are TRBV11-2 and TRBJ2-5; maybe TRBD2 (6 bases). This CDR3 comprises 14 residues. Trimming left V 5 bases short and J 7 bases short, with 17 bases between. The germline gives CDR1 SGHAT, CDR2 FQNNGV.

The chain has TRBV7-2 and TRBJ2-7; D might be TRBD2 (6 bases). The CDR3 contains 15 residues. Germline V gives CDR1 SGHTA, CDR2 FQGNSA. Deletions cut 5 bases from V and 0 bases from J, with 14 bases between. CDR3 in DNA: TGTGCCAGCAGCCGGGGACTTTCTTTCTCCTACGAGCAGTACTTC. This translates into CASSRGLSFSYEQYF.

V gene TRBV5-4 combines with J gene TRBJ2-2, with TRBD2 as a possible D gene (6 bases). Germline CDR1 SGHNT, CDR2 YYREEE (reference sequence). The CDR3 is 15 residues long. With 0 bases removed from V and 6 bases from J, the gap between germline ends came to 12 bases. As DNA, the CDR3 is TGTGCCAGCAGCTTGGGGGTAGGCGGGGCCGGGGAGCTGTTTTTT. It codes for CASSLGVGGAGELFF.

This clone was found a few times. The chain is built from TRBV7-2 and TRBJ1-2, with 10 bases identical to TRBD1. CDR3 size: 13 residues. CDR1 and CDR2 (germline): SGHTA, FQGNSA. J was trimmed by 8 bases and V by 6 bases; bases with no gene match: 6. CDR3 loop: CASSYGTGVGYTF. CDR3 bases: TGTGCCAGCAGTTACGGGACAGGGGTCGGCTACACCTTC.

The chain combines TRBV30 with TRBJ1-2; a weak D match, TRBD1 (5 bases). Per germline, CDR1 GTSNPN and CDR2 SVGIG (reference sequence). CDR3 size: 21 residues. V lost 5 bases and J lost 5, with 39 bases in between. Here the CDR3 DNA reads TGTGCCTGGCGCTTTGAGGGTACTTTTATTTCCTCGGCGGGGCCCTCATATGGCTACACCTTC. As protein: CAWRFEGTFISSAGPSYGYTF. Drawing the rest from reference TRBV30 and TRBJ1-2, the complete variable domain is SQTIHQWPATLVQPVGSPLSLECTVEGTSNPNLYWYRQAAGRGLQLLFYSVGIGQISSEVPQNLSASRPQDRQFILSSKKLLLSDSGFYLCAWRFEGTFISSAGPSYGYTFGSGTRLTVV.

CDR3 residues: CASAGQGQDGYTF. The CDR3, as DNA: TGTGCCAGCGCGGGACAGGGTCAAGATGGCTACACCTTC. The rearrangement joins TRBV27 to TRBJ1-2; TRBD1 matches at 9 bases. The germline V gene has CDR1 MNHEY and CDR2 SMNVEV (reference sequence). V was pared by 8 bases and J by 6 bases, with 7 bases of the junction left unmatched. The CDR3 consists of 13 residues.

The V call is TRBV7-8, the J call TRBJ2-3, with 12 bases identical to TRBD1. Germline CDR1 is SGHVS and CDR2 is FQNEAQ. This CDR3 is 15 amino acids long. Trimming took 11 bases from V and 5 from J; bases not matched to a gene: 11. The CDR3 nucleotides read TGTGCCTCTACCCCCGGGACAGGGGGCGGAGATACGCAGTATTTT. Its translation: CASTPGTGGGDTQYF.

The chain joins TRBV7-8 to TRBJ2-5; the match to TRBD2 covers 11 bases. V lost 3 bases to trimming and J lost 5 bases; unmatched junction nucleotides: 2. CDR3 size: 14 residues. CDR1 SGHVS and CDR2 FQNEAQ come from the germline V gene. CDR3 amino acids: CASSFSGREETQYF. In nucleotides, the CDR3 is TGTGCCAGCAGCTTTAGCGGGAGGGAGGAGACCCAGTACTTC.